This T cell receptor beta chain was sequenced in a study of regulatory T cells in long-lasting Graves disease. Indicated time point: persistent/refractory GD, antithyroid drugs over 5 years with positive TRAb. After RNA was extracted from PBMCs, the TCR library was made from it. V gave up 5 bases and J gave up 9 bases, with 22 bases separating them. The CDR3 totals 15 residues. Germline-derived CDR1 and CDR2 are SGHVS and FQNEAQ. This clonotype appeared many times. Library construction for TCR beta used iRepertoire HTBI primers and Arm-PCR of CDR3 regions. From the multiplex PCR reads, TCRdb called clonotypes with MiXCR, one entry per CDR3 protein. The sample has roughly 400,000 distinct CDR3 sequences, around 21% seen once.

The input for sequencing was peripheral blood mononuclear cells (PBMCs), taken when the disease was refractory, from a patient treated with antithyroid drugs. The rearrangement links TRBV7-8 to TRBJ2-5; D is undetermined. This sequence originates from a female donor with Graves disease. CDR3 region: CASSTYGPGVGSQYF. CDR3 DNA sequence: TGTGCCAGCAGCACCTACGGGCCCGGTGTAGGATCCCAGTACTTC.